The rows below give T cell receptor beta chains drawn from one sample of a study of regulatory T cells in long-lasting Graves disease. MiXCR, applied by TCRdb to the multiplex PCR reads, yields one record per CDR3 protein. The sample lists 400,000 to 650,000 distinct CDR3 sequences, 16% occurring once. These data were also reused for a study on T cells in Graves' hyperthyroidism and ophthalmopathy.

The material sequenced was peripheral blood mononuclear cells (PBMCs), taken at new diagnosis, from a patient treated with antithyroid drugs. These receptors all come from a woman aged 40-65 years with Graves disease. CDR3s include the opening cysteine and the closing phenylalanine or tryptophan. D genes are given only for firm matches. Rows give clone size only sometimes, using once, few, many, or a class for an expanded clone.

V: TRBV12-3/TRBV12-4
J: TRBJ1-3
size: few
D: .
CDR3: CASSLSPTIYF
DNA: TGTGCCAGCAGTTTATCTCCGACCATATATTTT

V: TRBV12-3/TRBV12-4
J: TRBJ1-5
size: many
D: TRBD1
CDR3: CASSPQTGARGNQPQHF
DNA: TGTGCCAGCAGTCCCCAGACAGGGGCAAGGGGAAATCAGCCCCAGCATTTT

V: TRBV6-5
J: TRBJ2-3
size: .
D: .
CDR3: CASSYRPRDTQYF
DNA: TGTGCCAGCAGTTACCGACCGCGGGATACGCAGTATTTT

V: TRBV9
J: TRBJ1-1
size: few
D: .
CDR3: CASSVVPEPTEAFF
DNA: TGTGCCAGCAGCGTAGTACCCGAGCCCACTGAAGCTTTCTTT

V: TRBV11-2
J: TRBJ2-3
size: many
D: TRBD2
CDR3: CASSPRASGGVRTDTQYF
DNA: TGTGCCAGCAGCCCCAGGGCTAGCGGGGGGGTACGCACAGATACGCAGTATTTT

V: TRBV5-5
J: TRBJ2-1
size: few
D: .
CDR3: CASSLLGNTYNEQFF
DNA: TGTGCCAGCAGCTTGTTAGGGAATACCTACAATGAGCAGTTCTTC

V: TRBV5-1
J: TRBJ2-7
size: many
D: TRBD1
CDR3: CASGPGQSYEQYF
DNA: TGCGCCAGCGGACCGGGACAGTCGTACGAGCAGTACTTC

V: TRBV7-9
J: TRBJ2-1
size: .
D: TRBD2
CDR3: CASTHLDSGGANEQFF
DNA: TGTGCCAGCACCCACCTTGACAGCGGGGGGGCCAATGAGCAGTTCTTC

V: TRBV5-1
J: TRBJ2-1
size: .
D: TRBD2
CDR3: CASSLRGAGGFNEQFF
DNA: TGCGCCAGCAGCTTGCGCGGGGCGGGGGGGTTCAATGAGCAGTTCTTC

V: TRBV5-1
J: TRBJ2-1
size: few
D: .
CDR3: CASSPLGLSPNEQFF
DNA: TGCGCCAGCAGCCCCCTAGGACTCTCCCCCAATGAGCAGTTCTTC

V: TRBV6-5
J: TRBJ2-3
size: .
D: .
CDR3: CASSLVSPGFGGTRDTQYF
DNA: TGTGCCAGCAGTTTAGTGTCCCCAGGGTTTGGGGGGACAAGGGATACGCAGTATTTT

V: TRBV10-3
J: TRBJ2-3
size: many
D: TRBD1
CDR3: CAINQGATDTQYF
DNA: TGTGCCATCAATCAGGGGGCTACAGATACGCAGTATTTT

V: TRBV12-3/TRBV12-4
J: TRBJ2-6
size: many
D: .
CDR3: CASSPRGAGANVLTF
DNA: TGTGCCAGCAGTCCCAGGGGAGCTGGGGCCAACGTCCTGACTTTC

V: TRBV4-1
J: TRBJ1-4
size: few
D: .
CDR3: CASSLGVRREKLFF
DNA: TGCGCCAGCAGCCTAGGGGTTCGTAGGGAAAAACTGTTTTTT

V: TRBV2
J: TRBJ1-4
size: many
D: TRBD1
CDR3: CASSDWTGGGEKLFF
DNA: TGTGCCAGCAGTGATTGGACAGGGGGAGGTGAAAAACTGTTTTTT

V: TRBV29-1
J: TRBJ2-4
size: .
D: .
CDR3: CSVEDALPNIQYF
DNA: TGCAGCGTTGAAGATGCCCTTCCCAACATTCAGTACTTC

V: TRBV20-1
J: TRBJ2-3
size: many
D: TRBD2
CDR3: CSARDLTGGTQYF
DNA: TGCAGTGCTAGAGATCTAACGGGGGGGACGCAGTATTTT

V: TRBV6-2/TRBV6-3
J: TRBJ2-6
size: .
D: TRBD2
CDR3: CASSPGGAAGANVLTF
DNA: TGTGCCAGCAGTCCCGGGGGGGCGGCAGGGGCCAACGTCCTGACTTTC

V: TRBV2
J: TRBJ2-2
size: few
D: .
CDR3: CASIFEANTGELFF
DNA: TGTGCCAGCATTTTTGAGGCGAACACCGGGGAGCTGTTTTTT

V: TRBV5-5
J: TRBJ1-1
size: .
D: TRBD1
CDR3: CASSLAGQGNEAFF
DNA: TGTGCCAGCAGCTTGGCCGGACAGGGGAATGAAGCTTTCTTT

V: TRBV6-1
J: TRBJ1-5
size: .
D: .
CDR3: CASREVVPQHF
DNA: TGTGCCAGCCGGGAGGTTGTGCCCCAGCATTTT

V: TRBV12-3/TRBV12-4
J: TRBJ2-3
size: few
D: TRBD2
CDR3: CASSRGGLAGGLGTDTQYF
DNA: TGTGCCAGCAGCCGGGGGGGACTAGCGGGGGGTCTGGGCACAGATACGCAGTATTTT

V: TRBV5-1
J: TRBJ2-7
size: .
D: TRBD1
CDR3: CASSGTEPTYEQYF
DNA: TGCGCCAGCAGCGGGACAGAGCCAACCTACGAGCAGTACTTC

V: TRBV19
J: TRBJ1-6
size: .
D: .
CDR3: CASSIAYGRVNSPLHF
DNA: TGTGCCAGTAGTATTGCCTATGGCAGGGTCAATTCACCCCTCCACTTT

V: TRBV20-1
J: TRBJ1-4
size: .
D: TRBD1
CDR3: CSARGPGQGDEKLFF
DNA: TGCAGTGCTAGGGGTCCGGGACAGGGGGATGAAAAACTGTTTTTT

V: TRBV20-1
J: TRBJ1-6
size: many
D: .
CDR3: CSARDSNSPLHF
DNA: TGCAGTGCTAGAGACTCGAACTCACCCCTCCACTTT

V: TRBV19
J: TRBJ2-1
size: once
D: TRBD1
CDR3: CASKDRATYNEQFF
DNA: TGTGCCAGTAAGGACAGGGCCACCTACAATGAGCAGTTCTTC

V: TRBV3-1
J: TRBJ1-1
size: .
D: .
CDR3: CASSEITGLVAFF
DNA: TGTGCCAGCAGCGAAATTACGGGACTCGTAGCTTTCTTT

V: TRBV2
J: TRBJ2-7
size: many
D: .
CDR3: CASNFGDVGVNEQYF
DNA: TGTGCCAGCAATTTCGGGGACGTTGGGGTCAACGAGCAGTACTTC

V: TRBV3-1
J: TRBJ1-1
size: few
D: .
CDR3: CASSHAGGRAGDTEAFF
DNA: TGTGCCAGCAGCCACGCCGGCGGTCGGGCAGGGGACACTGAAGCTTTCTTT

V: TRBV7-2
J: TRBJ1-2
size: few
D: .
CDR3: CASQRGHANYGYTF
DNA: TGTGCCAGCCAGAGAGGGCATGCTAACTATGGCTACACCTTC

V: TRBV11-2
J: TRBJ2-7
size: many
D: .
CDR3: CASSLPGVTYEQYF
DNA: TGTGCCAGCAGCTTACCTGGGGTGACCTACGAGCAGTACTTC

V: TRBV12-3/TRBV12-4
J: TRBJ1-6
size: many
D: .
CDR3: CASSNQGNSPLHF
DNA: TGTGCCAGCAGTAATCAGGGGAATTCACCCCTCCACTTT

V: TRBV10-3
J: TRBJ1-4
size: many
D: TRBD1
CDR3: CAISGQGTNEKLFF
DNA: TGTGCCATCAGCGGACAGGGGACTAATGAAAAACTGTTTTTT

V: TRBV2
J: TRBJ1-3
size: many
D: .
CDR3: CASGPFRRSGNTIYF
DNA: TGTGCCAGTGGACCCTTCAGGAGATCTGGAAACACCATATATTTT

V: TRBV19
J: TRBJ1-1
size: many
D: TRBD1
CDR3: CASIDRGLGTEAFF
DNA: TGTGCCAGTATCGACAGGGGATTGGGGACTGAAGCTTTCTTT

V: TRBV11-1
J: TRBJ2-1
size: few
D: TRBD1
CDR3: CASSGRAEGQGAKSSYNEQFF
DNA: TGTGCCAGCAGCGGCAGAGCAGAGGGACAGGGGGCCAAAAGCTCCTACAATGAGCAGTTCTTC

V: TRBV3-1
J: TRBJ1-4
size: .
D: .
CDR3: CASSQDPGLGGKLFF
DNA: TGTGCCAGCAGCCAAGATCCCGGGCTGGGAGGAAAACTGTTTTTT

V: TRBV30
J: TRBJ2-3
size: many
D: .
CDR3: CAWSVDTDTQYF
DNA: TGTGCCTGGAGTGTGGACACAGATACGCAGTATTTT

V: TRBV3-1
J: TRBJ2-5
size: .
D: TRBD2
CDR3: CASSRPSGGAQETQYF
DNA: TGTGCCAGCAGCCGCCCTAGCGGGGGGGCTCAAGAGACCCAGTACTTC

V: TRBV11-2
J: TRBJ2-3
size: many
D: .
CDR3: CASSLDVGPNGRGYF
DNA: TGTGCCAGCAGCTTAGACGTCGGACCCAACGGACGGGGGTATTTT

V: TRBV12-3/TRBV12-4
J: TRBJ1-1
size: many
D: .
CDR3: CASSLRRSLGTEAFF
DNA: TGTGCCAGCAGTTTAAGGCGCAGCCTGGGCACTGAAGCTTTCTTT

V: TRBV12-3/TRBV12-4
J: TRBJ2-4
size: few
D: TRBD2
CDR3: CASSRGGAENIQYF
DNA: TGTGCCAGCAGCCGCGGGGGGGCCGAAAACATTCAGTACTTC

V: TRBV7-3
J: TRBJ2-5
size: .
D: .
CDR3: CASSLTGHQETQYF
DNA: TGTGCCAGCAGCTTAACGGGGCACCAAGAGACCCAGTACTTC

V: TRBV20-1
J: TRBJ1-4
size: many
D: .
CDR3: CSARGGQWQGGEKLFF
DNA: TGCAGTGCTAGAGGAGGGCAGTGGCAGGGAGGTGAAAAACTGTTTTTT

V: TRBV29-1
J: TRBJ1-1
size: .
D: .
CDR3: CSVEVSGTEAFF
DNA: TGCAGCGTTGAAGTATCGGGCACTGAAGCTTTCTTT

V: TRBV13
J: TRBJ2-5
size: many
D: TRBD2
CDR3: CASSLTSGVWGETQYF
DNA: TGTGCCAGCAGCTTAACTAGCGGGGTCTGGGGGGAGACCCAGTACTTC

V: TRBV20-1
J: TRBJ2-2
size: few
D: .
CDR3: CSARIRGGTGELFF
DNA: TGCAGTGCTAGAATCCGTGGCGGCACCGGGGAGCTGTTTTTT

V: TRBV10-3
J: TRBJ2-1
size: .
D: .
CDR3: CAISPEGNEQFF
DNA: TGTGCCATCAGTCCCGAAGGGAATGAGCAGTTCTTC

V: TRBV4-1
J: TRBJ2-1
size: few
D: TRBD2
CDR3: CASSQEAGSRYNEQFF
DNA: TGCGCCAGCAGCCAAGAAGCGGGGTCCCGCTACAATGAGCAGTTCTTC

V: TRBV29-1
J: TRBJ2-1
size: many
D: TRBD1
CDR3: CSAGQGVRDEQFF
DNA: TGCAGCGCTGGACAGGGAGTTCGGGATGAGCAGTTCTTC

V: TRBV12-3/TRBV12-4
J: TRBJ1-1
size: few
D: .
CDR3: CASSFGPTPEAFF
DNA: TGTGCCAGCAGTTTTGGGCCAACACCTGAAGCTTTCTTT

V: TRBV5-5
J: TRBJ1-1
size: .
D: .
CDR3: CASSLAMGGAYTEAFF
DNA: TGTGCCAGCAGCTTGGCCATGGGGGGGGCTTACACTGAAGCTTTCTTT

V: TRBV7-9
J: TRBJ2-2
size: .
D: .
CDR3: CASSPGTLRGTGELFF
DNA: TGTGCCAGCAGCCCCGGGACCCTGCGTGGGACCGGGGAGCTGTTTTTT

V: TRBV28
J: TRBJ1-2
size: many
D: .
CDR3: CASSLGPGLGNGYTF
DNA: TGTGCCAGCAGTTTAGGGCCAGGGCTTGGGAATGGCTACACCTTC